The 12 T cell receptor beta chains listed next were all sequenced from one sample in a study of T cell changes during pregnancy in multiple sclerosis. Profiling relied on immunoSEQ multiplex PCR, and the TCRdb table lists in-frame clones only, not all of them. The sample has some 70,000 clones, roughly 91% seen once. This specimen was CD4+ T cells from peripheral blood mononuclear cells, taken in the third trimester of pregnancy. The origin of the receptors is a female donor in good health, enrolled as a control in a pregnancy study.

This chain connects TRBV5-4 to TRBJ2-3, with 9 bases lining up with TRBD2. Trimming removed 0 bases from V and 6 bases from J; junction bases left unmatched: 2. This CDR3 is built from 14 residues. Germline V lookup: CDR1 SGHNT, CDR2 YYREEE (reference sequence). The CDR3 here is CASSLESGGDTQYF. The CDR3 coding sequence is TGTGCCAGCAGCTTGGAGAGCGGGGGGGATACGCAGTATTTT.

The chain links TRBV6-6 to TRBJ1-3; D is unclear. Germline values: CDR1 MNHNY, CDR2 SVGAGI (reference sequence). This CDR3 is 14 amino acids long. Trimming took 5 bases from V and 0 from J, leaving 8 bases between them. The CDR3 coding sequence is TGTGCCAGCAGTCAAGCTATCTCTGGAAACACCATATATTTT. Residues: CASSQAISGNTIYF.

This clone has just a few counts. The V call is TRBV4-2, the J call TRBJ1-2; TRBD1 agrees at 7 bases. This CDR3 is 14 amino acids long. CDR1 is LGHNA, CDR2 YNFKEQ, per germline. V lost 3 bases to trimming and J lost 5 bases; unmatched junction nucleotides: 6. The CDR3 DNA reads as TGTGCCAGCAGCCAGCAACAGGGGCCTTATGGCTACACCTTC. This sequence encodes CASSQQQGPYGYTF.

The genes are TRBV7-2 and TRBJ2-3; 15 bases map to TRBD2. J was trimmed by 7 bases and V by 1 base; bases with no gene match: 3. The germline CDR1 and CDR2 sequences are SGHTA and FQGNSA. The CDR3 is 16 amino acids. The CDR3 DNA reads as TGTGCCAGCAGCTTAGGGACTAGCGGGGGGGGGAATACGCAGTATTTT. This codes for CASSLGTSGGGNTQYF. The full variable domain, in which reference TRBV7-2 and TRBJ2-3 provide the parts outside the CDR3, is GAGVSQSPSNKVTEKGKDVELRCDPISGHTALYWYRQSLGQGLEFLIYFQGNSAPDKSGLPSDRFSAERTGGSVSTLTIQRTQQEDSAVYLCASSLGTSGGGNTQYFGPGTRLTVL.

The rearrangement joins TRBV4-2 to TRBJ2-3, with 7 nucleotides matching TRBD1. There are 15 residues in the CDR3. Germline trimming cut 4 bases from V and 4 bases from J; bases unmatched to any gene: 8. Germline values: CDR1 LGHNA, CDR2 YNFKEQ. Here the CDR3 DNA reads TGTGCCAGCAGCCGTCTACAGGGGAATGCAGATACGCAGTATTTT. Translated: CASSRLQGNADTQYF.

The table lists this clone with a count of one. V and J are TRBV5-1 and TRBJ2-2, with a tentative D call TRBD1 (6 bases). V lost 3 bases and J lost 0, with 9 bases in between. CDR3 length equals 15 residues. Germline V lookup: CDR1 SGHRS, CDR2 YFSETQ. The CDR3 reads CASSSQGANTGELFF. DNA of the CDR3: TGCGCCAGCAGCTCACAGGGCGCGAACACCGGGGAGCTGTTTTTT.

The rearrangement links TRBV27 to TRBJ1-1; D is undetermined. Germline V gives CDR1 MNHEY, CDR2 SMNVEV (reference sequence). V lost 3 bases and J lost 5, with 10 bases in between. CDR3 length: 13 residues. In nucleotides, the CDR3 is TGTGCCAGCAGTTTGCTGCGCAGGACTGAAGCTTTCTTT. The encoded protein is CASSLLRRTEAFF.

V usage is TRBV27 and J usage is TRBJ2-5; 7 bases agree with TRBD2. The CDR3 has 14 amino acids. The germline gives CDR1 MNHEY, CDR2 SMNVEV (reference sequence). Trimming cost V 6 bases and J 1 base; bases outside gene matches: 5. DNA for the CDR3: TGTGCCAGCAGGGGGAGGGTGTCCCAAGAGACCCAGTACTTC. Encoded protein: CASRGRVSQETQYF.

CDR3 residues: CASSDIDRVRNYGYTF. CDR3 nucleotides: TGTGCCAGCAGCGACATCGACAGGGTTCGCAACTATGGCTACACCTTC. The V gene is TRBV5-6, the J gene TRBJ1-2, with 7 positions matching TRBD1. The CDR3 is 16 residues long. With V trimmed by 4 bases and J by 2 bases, 11 bases remained unmatched. CDR1 and CDR2 (germline): SGHDT, YYEEEE.

The chain joins TRBV9 to TRBJ2-2, with a weak D call TRBD1 (5 bases). CDR1 and CDR2 (germline): SGDLS, YYNGEE. V was pared by 7 bases and J by 5 bases, with 21 bases between. CDR3 length: 16 residues. CDR3 nucleotides: TGTGCCAGCCTAACAAGGAAGGGGTTGAAAACCGGGGAGCTGTTTTTT. This gives the protein CASLTRKGLKTGELFF. Drawing the rest from reference TRBV9 and TRBJ2-2, the complete variable domain is DSGVTQTPKHLITATGQRVTLRCSPRSGDLSVYWYQQSLDQGLQFLIQYYNGEERAKGNILERFSAQQFPDLHSELNLSSLELGDSALYFCASLTRKGLKTGELFFGEGSRLTVL.

The chain links TRBV11-3 to TRBJ2-2; D gene unclear. Trimming took off 2 bases at V and 4 bases at J, with 14 bases between the two ends. The length of the CDR3 is 16 residues. The germline gives CDR1 SGHNT, CDR2 YENEEA. The CDR3, as DNA: TGTGCCAGCAGCTTATTGGTCGGAGTAAGCACCGGGGAGCTGTTTTTT. It codes for CASSLLVGVSTGELFF.

The CDR3 spells CASSMGQINTEAFF. The DNA for the CDR3 is TGTGCCAGTAGTATGGGGCAGATAAACACTGAAGCTTTCTTT. V and J are TRBV19 and TRBJ1-1; weak D call: TRBD1 (5 bases). The CDR3 consists of 14 residues. Trimming shortened V by 3 bases and J by 2 bases, and 10 bases separated the two germline ends. Germline assignment: CDR1 LNHDA and CDR2 SQIVND (reference sequence).